These 17 T cell receptor beta chains originate from one sample sequenced in a study of T cells in Graves' hyperthyroidism and ophthalmopathy. The CDR3 regions of TCR beta were amplified from RNA transcripts. During a first-round RT-PCR of the TCR CDR3, the HTBI primer set was used. TCRdb processed the multiplex PCR reads anew with MiXCR; each CDR3 protein has one entry. The profile shows almost 250,000 distinct CDR3 sequences, approximately 24% of them singletons. Sample: blood. All receptors derive from a woman aged 35 to 49 with Graves' ophthalmopathy.

This clonotype was picked up many times. This chain links TRBV7-9 with TRBJ1-1; TRBD1 matches 8 bases. Germline loops: CDR1 SEHNR, CDR2 FQNEAQ (reference sequence). V was pared by 5 bases and J by 0 bases, with 8 bases of the junction left unmatched. The CDR3 runs 16 residues. The CDR3 loop reads CASSTRTGTMNTEAFF. For the CDR3, the DNA is TGTGCCAGCAGCACTCGGACAGGGACTATGAACACTGAAGCTTTCTTT.

This clonotype was counted many times. The chain is built from TRBV7-8 and TRBJ1-2; TRBD1 agrees at 8 bases. The CDR3 is made up of 13 amino acids. Germline values: CDR1 SGHVS, CDR2 FQNEAQ. Trimming took 3 bases from V and 6 from J; bases not matched to a gene: 3. CDR3 amino acids: CASSFRTGNGYTF. DNA of the CDR3: TGTGCCAGCAGCTTTAGGACAGGGAATGGCTACACCTTC.

Many counts were recorded for this clonotype. The chain joins TRBV7-9 to TRBJ2-7, with 9 nucleotides matching TRBD2. V lost 3 bases and J lost 1; bases outside the gene matches: 4. Germline lookup yields CDR1 SEHNR and CDR2 FQNEAQ (reference sequence). The CDR3 is made up of 15 amino acids. In nucleotides, the CDR3 is TGTGCCAGCAGCTTGGGGACTAGCAATTCCTACGAGCAGTACTTC. The encoded protein is CASSLGTSNSYEQYF.

This clonotype showed up just a few times. The chain is built from TRBV28 and TRBJ2-7; 10 nucleotides match TRBD1. CDR1 and CDR2 from the germline V gene are MDHEN and SYDVKM. The CDR3 spans 15 residues. Trimming removed 2 bases from V and 3 bases from J; junction bases left unmatched: 4. The CDR3 is CASSLGTGANYEQYF. In DNA form, the CDR3 reads TGTGCCAGCAGTTTAGGGACAGGGGCAAACTACGAGCAGTACTTC.

This clonotype was detected ten times or more. The chain combines TRBV20-1 with TRBJ1-2; TRBD1 might be the D (6 bases). The germline V gene has CDR1 DFQATT and CDR2 SNEGSKA (reference sequence). The CDR3 has 14 residues. Trimming took 1 base from V and 0 from J, leaving 9 bases between them. CDR3 residues: CSARGTATNYGYTF. The CDR3 DNA reads TGCAGTGCTAGAGGGACAGCAACTAACTATGGCTACACCTTC.

In this sample, this clonotype turned up many times. V and J are TRBV2 and TRBJ1-3, with unresolved D. Between the trimmed V and J ends, which lost 0 bases and 1 base, there was a span of 13 bases. This CDR3 is built from 17 residues. CDR1 is SNHLY and CDR2 is FYNNEI in the germline V gene. Here the CDR3 reads CASSEALRRVSGNTIYF. The CDR3 coding sequence is TGTGCCAGCAGTGAAGCGCTTCGTAGGGTATCTGGAAACACCATATATTTT.

The gene calls are TRBV19 and TRBJ2-5; maybe TRBD1 (6 bases). From germline, CDR1 is LNHDA and CDR2 SQIVND (reference sequence). V was pared by 5 bases and J by 7 bases, with 14 bases between. This CDR3 region has 13 residues. The CDR3 DNA follows: TGTGCCAGTAGTCAGGGGCTAGTGGGGACCCAGTACTTC. Its protein product is CASSQGLVGTQYF. The whole variable domain, remainder taken from reference TRBV19 and TRBJ2-5, is DGGITQSPKYLFRKEGQNVTLSCEQNLNHDAMYWYRQDPGQGLRLIYYSQIVNDFQKGDIAEGYSVSREKKESFPLTVTSAQKNPTAFYLCASSQGLVGTQYFGPGTRLLVL.

This clonotype showed up many times. Since a much larger clone is just one base distant, this may be a read error. The chain recombines TRBV5-4 with TRBJ2-5; 7 bases align to TRBD1. V dropped 5 bases and J dropped 1; count of bases not matched to a gene: 5. This CDR3 has 14 residues. Germline V gives CDR1 SGHNT, CDR2 YYREEE (reference sequence). The CDR3 sequence: CASSSGTAQETQYF. In DNA form, the CDR3 reads TGTGCCAGCAGTTCCGGGACAGCCCAAGAGACCCAGTACTTC.

In its sample, this clonotype was seen many times. The chain has TRBV27 and TRBJ2-7, with D possibly being TRBD2 (6 bases). The CDR3 contains 14 residues. V was shortened by 10 bases and J by 2 bases, with 18 bases between the two germline ends. Per the germline V gene, CDR1 is MNHEY and CDR2 is SMNVEV (reference sequence). The CDR3 coding sequence is TGTGCCACCATGAAGAGGGACTTCGCCTACGAGCAGTACTTC. Encoded protein: CATMKRDFAYEQYF.

This clonotype has ten or more counts. The chain has TRBV4-2 and TRBJ2-5, with D perhaps assigned TRBD1 or TRBD2 (5 bases each). The germline V and J ends were trimmed by 1 base and 5 bases, with 11 bases remaining between them. The CDR3 has 14 residues. Germline V CDR1 and CDR2: LGHNA, YNFKEQ. CDR3 DNA: TGTGCCAGCAGCCAAGGGGACCTGCGGGAGACCCAGTACTTC. It specifies CASSQGDLRETQYF.

In its sample, this clonotype was seen a few times. The chain recombines TRBV24-1 with TRBJ2-5; tentative D call: TRBD1 (6 bases). Trimming took off 1 base at V and 4 bases at J, with 12 bases between the two ends. The CDR3 is 15 residues long. Germline V gene sequence: CDR1 KGHDR, CDR2 SFDVKD. The CDR3 DNA reads as TGTGCCACCAGTGATTTCACAGGGTCGGTAGAGACCCAGTACTTC. Its translation: CATSDFTGSVETQYF.

The chain combines TRBV19 with TRBJ1-5; D gene uncertain. The V gene lost 6 bases and the J gene lost 2 bases, with 20 bases spanning the gap. The germline gives CDR1 LNHDA, CDR2 SQIVND (reference sequence). The CDR3 loop spans 17 amino acids. This CDR3 is CASSSTRGLAGNQPQHF. The CDR3 coding sequence is TGTGCCAGTAGCTCTACCCGAGGCCTGGCAGGCAATCAGCCCCAGCATTTT.

This clonotype was found many times. This chain connects TRBV2 to TRBJ2-2; D gene uncertain. With 5 bases removed from V and 4 bases from J, the gap between germline ends came to 8 bases. The CDR3 length is 13 residues. Looked up from germline, CDR1 is SNHLY and CDR2 is FYNNEI. CDR3 coding DNA: TGTGCCAGCAGTAAAGACACCACCGGGGAGCTGTTTTTT. Its protein product is CASSKDTTGELFF. Filled out from reference TRBV2 and TRBJ2-2, the complete variable domain reads EPEVTQTPSHQVTQMGQEVILRCVPISNHLYFYWYRQILGQKVEFLVSFYNNEISEKSEIFDDQFSVERPDGSNFTLKIRSTKLEDSAMYFCASSKDTTGELFFGEGSRLTVL.

This clonotype occurred once. The chain joins TRBV12-3 or TRBV12-4 to TRBJ2-4; 9 bases agree with TRBD1. This CDR3 has 16 residues. Trimming removed 5 bases from V and 5 bases from J; junction bases left unmatched: 10. CDR3 in amino acids: CASSPGQGKSENIQYF. The DNA of the CDR3 is TGTGCCAGCAGTCCGGGACAGGGAAAGTCCGAAAACATTCAGTACTTC.

This clonotype was counted at least ten times. The gene calls are TRBV24-1 and TRBJ2-2, with D unclear. This CDR3 contains 11 residues. Germline V gene sequence: CDR1 KGHDR, CDR2 SFDVKD. The ends were cut back, 9 bases at V and 0 bases at J, with 1 base in the middle. Here the CDR3 DNA reads TGTGCCACCTCGAACACCGGGGAGCTGTTTTTT. Residues: CATSNTGELFF.

J is TRBJ1-5 and V is TRBV12-3 or TRBV12-4; no clear D. The length of the CDR3 is 12 residues. V was trimmed by 1 base and J by 12 bases, leaving 10 bases between them. The CDR3 region has the DNA TGTGCCAGCAGTTTAGGGGGAGGATTCCAGCATTTT. Its translation: CASSLGGGFQHF.

At least ten counts were recorded for this clonotype. This sequence joins TRBV6-1 and TRBJ2-1, with 11 bases fitting TRBD2. Germline trimming cut 2 bases from V and 3 bases from J; bases unmatched to any gene: 0. CDR1 is MNHNS, CDR2 SASEGT, per germline. The CDR3 runs 15 residues. The CDR3 region has the DNA TGTGCCAGCAGTGAACTAGCGGGAGGCTACAATGAGCAGTTCTTC. Protein product: CASSELAGGYNEQFF.